These 7 T cell receptor beta chains originate from one sample sequenced in a study of blood T cells in healthy people across ages. For the second PCR, which ran for about 6 to 11 cycles, a sample-barcoded 5' primer and a J-beta primer mix were used. TCRdb re-called the 5' RACE reads through MiXCR, storing one row per CDR3 protein. Among approximately 1.5 million distinct CDR3 sequences listed, approximately 39% were seen once. The sequenced material came from blood. These receptors all stem from a woman aged 18-29 years in good health.

This clonotype was detected only a few times. The rearrangement joins TRBV6-5 to TRBJ2-7; D is unclear. V dropped 5 bases and J dropped 2 bases, with 10 bases sitting between them. The CDR3 is made up of 13 amino acids. CDR1 MNHEY and CDR2 SVGAGI come from the germline V gene. CDR3 in amino acids: CASSQLVPYEQYF. In DNA, the CDR3 is TGTGCCAGCAGTCAGTTAGTCCCCTACGAGCAGTACTTC.

CDR3 bases: TGTGCCAGCAGCTTAGAGGACAGCTTTTTCGATGAGCAGTTCTTC. Protein: CASSLEDSFFDEQFF. The chain is built from TRBV7-3 and TRBJ2-1, with D tentatively TRBD1 (6 bases). The CDR3 runs 15 residues. In germline, CDR1 is SGHTA, CDR2 FQGTGA. Between the trimmed V and J ends, which lost 2 bases and 8 bases, there was a span of 16 bases.

The chain combines TRBV20-1 with TRBJ1-2; D might be TRBD1 (5 bases). This CDR3 is 15 amino acids long. The V gene lost 0 bases and the J gene lost 0 bases, with 11 bases spanning the gap. CDR1 and CDR2 from the germline V gene are DFQATT and SNEGSKA (reference sequence). The CDR3 loop is CSARDIGEANYGYTF. The CDR3 nucleotides read TGCAGTGCTAGAGATATAGGGGAGGCTAACTATGGCTACACCTTC.

J is TRBJ2-4 and V is TRBV11-2, with D unclear. The V gene lost 0 bases and the J gene lost 15 bases, with 12 bases spanning the gap. CDR3 length: 12 amino acids. Germline CDR1 is SGHAT and CDR2 is FQNNGV. CDR3 bases: TGTGCCAGCAGCTTAGATCAGGCGTTTATGTACTTC. Translating it yields CASSLDQAFMYF.

A word on this clonotype: Possible read error: a much larger clone is one base away. This chain uses TRBV27 with TRBJ1-1; weak D call: TRBD1 (6 bases). Germline V CDR1 and CDR2: MNHEY, SMNVEV (reference sequence). The CDR3 contains 14 residues. For the CDR3, the DNA is TGTGCCAGCAGTTCCGGGGGCGCGAGCACTGATGCTTTCTTT. Amino acids: CASSSGGASTDAFF.

The CDR3 spells CASSDRDRGDYGYTF. CDR3 DNA sequence: TGTGCCAGCAGTGACCGGGACAGGGGAGACTATGGCTACACCTTC. This rearrangement joins TRBV6-6 to TRBJ1-2, with 10 bases identical to TRBD1. The CDR3 extends over 15 amino acids. The V segment lost 5 bases and the J segment 3 bases; nucleotides outside the gene matches: 6. The germline CDR1 and CDR2 sequences are MNHNY and SVGAGI (reference sequence).

This clonotype was counted only a few times. This sequence joins TRBV7-2 and TRBJ2-7; D might be TRBD2 (5 bases). The V end lost 1 base, the J end lost 0 bases, and 13 bases lay between the germline ends. Germline loops: CDR1 SGHTA, CDR2 FQGNSA. The CDR3 loop spans 16 amino acids. In DNA, the CDR3 is TGTGCCAGCAGCTTAGAGTCTAGCAGATACTCCTACGAGCAGTACTTC. Translated: CASSLESSRYSYEQYF.